This TCR beta chain emerged from a study of blood T cell repertoires in COVID-19. Overall study context: Collection of acute and convalescent COVID-19 samples took place in the United States, Italy and Spain. Sample material is recorded as cDNA or gDNA derived from T cells, B-cell-depleted T cells, or PBMCs.

How the authors handled the data: Reference gene primer amplification gave nucleated cell count estimates. The method was immunoSEQ multiplex PCR; TCRdb's version includes in-frame clones alone and lacks a portion of them. V and J calls and clone size are those listed in that table; D and trimming were worked out from the DNA. Of roughly 87,000 clones in the sample, roughly 82% were seen once. The CDR3 spans 14 residues. The V gene lost 4 bases and the J gene lost 8 bases, with 14 bases spanning the gap. Germline V gives CDR1 LGHDT, CDR2 YNNKEL (reference sequence). The receptor comes from a human donor in a cohort sampled during active COVID-19. Source material: peripheral blood. The V gene is TRBV3-1 (or the pseudogene TRBV3-2), the J gene TRBJ1-4; D possibly corresponds to TRBD1 (6 bases). The DNA for the CDR3 is TGTGCCAGCAGCCCCGTCCGCGGGGGCGAAAAACTGTTTTTT. Protein sequence: CASSPVRGGEKLFF.